This passage covers 10 T cell receptor beta chains from one sample sequenced in a study of beta chain features in type 1 diabetes. Expressed TCRB transcripts were sequenced because the isolated RNA had all been reverse transcribed beforehand. Method: immunoSEQ multiplex PCR; TCRdb's copy keeps in-frame clones and lacks some. The sample includes some 150,000 clones, about 9.1% of them seen just once. Sequencing was done on a sample of central memory CD4+ T cells from blood. Receptors were obtained from a woman between 40 and 55 years old in good health.

V usage is TRBV19 and J usage is TRBJ1-2, with a tentative D call TRBD1 (6 bases). Trimming removed 5 bases at V and 2 bases at J, with 12 bases between. The germline gives CDR1 LNHDA, CDR2 SQIVND (reference sequence). The CDR3 extends over 14 amino acids. The CDR3 nucleotides are TGTGCCAGTAGTCCTAGACAGGCCAACTATGGCTACACCTTC. Residues: CASSPRQANYGYTF.

This clone appeared a few times. The V gene is TRBV25-1, the J gene TRBJ1-1; TRBD1 might be the D (6 bases). Germline V CDR1 and CDR2: MGHDK, SYGVNS. This CDR3 comprises 14 residues. The V and J ends lost 5 bases and 1 base respectively, with 11 bases between them. CDR3 loop: CASSPGGANTEAFF. The DNA for the CDR3 is TGTGCCAGCAGTCCTGGGGGGGCGAACACTGAAGCTTTCTTT. The whole variable domain, filled in from reference TRBV25-1 and TRBJ1-1, reads EADIYQTPRYLVIGTGKKITLECSQTMGHDKMYWYQQDPGMELHLIHYSYGVNSTEKGDLSSESTVSRIRTEHFPLTLESARPSHTSQYLCASSPGGANTEAFFGQGTRLTVV.

This clone has more than one count but fewer than ten. The chain links TRBV29-1 to TRBJ2-5, with 9 bases aligning to TRBD1. Trimming cost V 6 bases and J 5 bases; bases outside gene matches: 10. From germline, CDR1 is SQVTM and CDR2 ANQGSEA. CDR3 size: 14 residues. Written as DNA, the CDR3 is TGCAGCGTGAGGGGACAGGGTATCGGCGAGACCCAGTACTTC. Residues: CSVRGQGIGETQYF.

A few counts support this clone. The J gene is TRBJ1-1, the V gene TRBV29-1; unclear D gene. The germline gives CDR1 SQVTM, CDR2 ANQGSEA. The CDR3 is 14 residues long. V gave up 0 bases and J gave up 5 bases, with 13 bases separating them. CDR3 sequence reads: CSVEEWAGSTEAFF. DNA for the CDR3: TGCAGCGTTGAAGAATGGGCGGGGAGTACTGAAGCTTTCTTT.

Worth noting for this clone: Other nucleotide sequences from this sample produce the same CDR3. This chain uses TRBV6-1 with TRBJ1-5; tentatively, D is TRBD1 (6 bases). V lost 4 bases, J lost 2 bases, and 6 bases lay in between. In germline, CDR1 is MNHNS, CDR2 SASEGT. The CDR3 is 13 residues long. In DNA form, the CDR3 reads TGTGCCAGCAGTGCAGGGGGCAATCAGCCCCAGCATTTT. Its translation is CASSAGGNQPQHF.

The V call is TRBV5-4, the J call TRBJ2-5, with TRBD2 identical over 9 bases. With 0 bases clipped from V and 5 bases from J, the junction kept 5 bases outside the gene matches. The germline CDR1 and CDR2 sequences are SGHNT and YYREEE (reference sequence). There are 15 residues in the CDR3. CDR3 residues: CASSLDPSGVETQYF. DNA of the CDR3: TGTGCCAGCAGCTTGGATCCTAGCGGGGTGGAGACCCAGTACTTC.

The chain is built from TRBV12-2 and TRBJ2-7; TRBD2, the table's D call, lacks a check against the DNA. TRBV12-2 is a listed pseudogene. This CDR3 contains 19 residues. CDR3 sequence: CASRLDECVRGGRWYEQYF. CDR3 nucleotide sequence: TGTGCAAGTCGCTTAGATGAGTGTGTCCGCGGGGGCCGTTGGTACGAGCAGTACTTC.

The genes are TRBV9 and TRBJ2-3; 8 positions match TRBD2. The CDR3 extends over 17 amino acids. Germline CDR1 is SGDLS and CDR2 is YYNGEE. The trim removed 3 bases at V and 2 bases at J, leaving 11 bases unmatched. The CDR3 reads CASSDLIAGPLTDTQYF. CDR3 bases: TGTGCCAGCAGCGATCTGATAGCGGGGCCTCTCACAGATACGCAGTATTTT.

J is TRBJ2-7 and V is TRBV5-1, with TRBD2 matching 8 bases. The CDR3 covers 11 residues. The germline gives CDR1 SGHRS, CDR2 YFSETQ. Trimming took 10 bases from V and 7 from J; bases not matched to a gene: 7. Here the CDR3 reads CAAGGVWEQYF. CDR3 bases: TGCGCCGCCGGGGGGGTGTGGGAGCAGTACTTC.

The chain joins TRBV5-1 to TRBJ1-4; 8 positions agree with TRBD1. Germline V gene data show CDR1 as SGHRS and CDR2 as YFSETQ. Trimming cost V 4 bases and J 8 bases; bases outside gene matches: 7. The CDR3 consists of 14 residues. The CDR3 DNA sequence: TGCGCCAGCAGCATCGGACAGGGTGGGGAAAAACTGTTTTTT. Amino acids: CASSIGQGGEKLFF.